This T cell receptor (beta chain) was obtained from a study of PD-L1 blockade in urothelial cancer. Profiling relied on immunoSEQ multiplex PCR, and the TCRdb table lists in-frame clones only, not all of them. The data hold under 100,000 clones, with roughly 90% observed a single time. The CDR3 is 12 amino acids. Trimming cost V 1 base and J 4 bases, with 5 bases left between them. Germline V gene data show CDR1 as SGHNT and CDR2 as YYREEE (reference sequence). Documented time point: pretreatment peripheral blood. Between 1 and 8 samples per patient were obtained, pretreatment and on-treatment. This sequence joins TRBV5-4 and TRBJ1-2; no clear D. The TCR was taken from a man between 60 and 75 years old with urothelial cancer. Sequencing was performed on PBMCs, taken around atezolizumab (anti-PD-L1) treatment. Written as DNA, the CDR3 is TGTGCCAGCAGCTTGAACACCTATGGCTACACCTTC. This gives the protein CASSLNTYGYTF.